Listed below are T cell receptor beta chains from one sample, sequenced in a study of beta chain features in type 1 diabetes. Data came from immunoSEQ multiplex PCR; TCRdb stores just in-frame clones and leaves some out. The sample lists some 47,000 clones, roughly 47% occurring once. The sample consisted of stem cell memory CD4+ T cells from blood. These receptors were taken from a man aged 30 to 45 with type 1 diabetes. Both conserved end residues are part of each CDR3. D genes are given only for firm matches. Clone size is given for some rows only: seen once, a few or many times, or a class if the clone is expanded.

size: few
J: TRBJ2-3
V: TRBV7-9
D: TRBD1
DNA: TGTGCCAGCAGCCTCGCCCCGGGGACAGGGCCAGATACGCAGTATTTT
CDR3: CASSLAPGTGPDTQYF

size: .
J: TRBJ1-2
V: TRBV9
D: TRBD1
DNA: TGTGCCAGCAGCGGTCCCGGGACAGGGGCCGGGGGCTACACCTTC
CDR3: CASSGPGTGAGGYTF

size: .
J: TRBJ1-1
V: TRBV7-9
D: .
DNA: TGTGCCAGCAGCTTAGGAAACAGGTTGAACACTGAAGCTTTCTTT
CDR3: CASSLGNRLNTEAFF

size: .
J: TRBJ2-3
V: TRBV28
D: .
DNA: TGTGCCAACAGTTTATTGGGCCAGGGTAAGACAGATACGCAGTATTTT
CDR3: CANSLLGQGKTDTQYF

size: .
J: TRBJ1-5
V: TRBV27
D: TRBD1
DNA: TGTGCCAGCAGCCGACAGGGGAGGAGGCCCCAGCATTTT
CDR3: CASSRQGRRPQHF

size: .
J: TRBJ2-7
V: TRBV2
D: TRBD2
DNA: TGTGCCAGCAAGCGGACTAGCCGTCGTTGGTCAGCAAACTACGAGCAGTACTTC
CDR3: CASKRTSRRWSANYEQYF

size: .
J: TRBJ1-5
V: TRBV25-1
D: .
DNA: TGTGCCAGCAGTGGGGCACCCCACGGCCGGACCCAGCATTTT
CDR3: CASSGAPHGRTQHF

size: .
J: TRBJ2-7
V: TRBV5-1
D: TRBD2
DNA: TGCGCCAGCAGCTTCAGTCGGACTAGCGTCTACGAGCAGTACTTC
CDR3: CASSFSRTSVYEQYF

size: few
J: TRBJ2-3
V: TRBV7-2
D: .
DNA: TGTGCCAGCAGCTTAGGCTCAGCGTTCAAGTATTTT
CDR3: CASSLGSAFKYF

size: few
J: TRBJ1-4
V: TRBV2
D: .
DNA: TGTGCCAGCTCCGACGGGAAAACAAATGAAAAACTGTTTTTT
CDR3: CASSDGKTNEKLFF

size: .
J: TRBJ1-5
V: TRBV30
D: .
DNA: TGTGCCTGGGCCGGGGGTAGCAATCAGCCCCAGCATTTT
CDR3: CAWAGGSNQPQHF

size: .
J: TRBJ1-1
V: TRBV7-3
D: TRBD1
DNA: TGTGCCAGCAGCTCGGACAGGGGGGCACCTGAAGCTTTCTTT
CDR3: CASSSDRGAPEAFF

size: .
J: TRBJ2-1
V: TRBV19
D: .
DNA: TGTGCCAGTAGTTTTCAACAGGGCACTGAGCAGTTCTTC
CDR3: CASSFQQGTEQFF

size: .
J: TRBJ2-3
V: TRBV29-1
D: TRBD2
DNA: TGCAGCGTTGAAACTAGCGGAAATACGCAGTATTTT
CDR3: CSVETSGNTQYF

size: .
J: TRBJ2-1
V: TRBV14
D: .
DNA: TGTGCCAGCAGCCAAGAAGTGCGGCAGAAGACTTACAATGAGCAGTTCTTC
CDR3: CASSQEVRQKTYNEQFF

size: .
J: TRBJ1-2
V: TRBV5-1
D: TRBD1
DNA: TGCGCCAGCAGCTTATCGCGAGGGACAGCTCAAGGCTACACCTTC
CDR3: CASSLSRGTAQGYTF

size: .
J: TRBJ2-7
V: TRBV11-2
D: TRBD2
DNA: TGTGCCAGCAGCTTAGGGGCGGGAGGGACCTACGAGCAGTACTTC
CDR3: CASSLGAGGTYEQYF

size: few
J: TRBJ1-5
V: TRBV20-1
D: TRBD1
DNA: TGCAGTGCTAGTCGTCCGGGACAGGTTGCTTTT
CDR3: CSASRPGQVAF

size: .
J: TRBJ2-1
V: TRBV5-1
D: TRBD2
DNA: TGCGCCAGCAGCTGGACGACTAGCGGGAACGACAATGAGCAGTTCTTC
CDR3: CASSWTTSGNDNEQFF

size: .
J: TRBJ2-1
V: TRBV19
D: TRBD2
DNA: TGTGCCACCGGGGCTCTAGCGGGAGGCTCGGCGTTCTTC
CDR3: CATGALAGGSAFF

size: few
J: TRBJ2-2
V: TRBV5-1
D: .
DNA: TGCGCCAGCAGCTCGACTAGTTTAACCGGGGAGCTGTTTTTT
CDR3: CASSSTSLTGELFF

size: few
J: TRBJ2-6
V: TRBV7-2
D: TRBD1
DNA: TGTGCCAGCAGCGTACAGGGGGCTGGGGCCAACGTCCTGACTTTC
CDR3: CASSVQGAGANVLTF

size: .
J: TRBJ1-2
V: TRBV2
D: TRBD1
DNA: TGTGCCAGCAGTTCTGGGACAGGCTGGGTAGGCTACACCTTC
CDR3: CASSSGTGWVGYTF

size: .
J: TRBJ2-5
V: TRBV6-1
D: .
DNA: TGTGCCAGCAGTTCGGGGGAGACCCAGTACTTC
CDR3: CASSSGETQYF

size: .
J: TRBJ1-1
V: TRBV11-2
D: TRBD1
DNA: TGTGCCAGCAGCTTTTCAGGGGGCTACGCTGAAGCTTTCTTT
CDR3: CASSFSGGYAEAFF

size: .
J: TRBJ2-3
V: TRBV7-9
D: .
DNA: TGTGCCAGCAGCCGCGCCTACTCGGCAGATACGCAGTATTTT
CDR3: CASSRAYSADTQYF

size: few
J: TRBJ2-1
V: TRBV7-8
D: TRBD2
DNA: TGTGCCAGCAGCCTGGGACTAGCGGGCGTCTACAATGAGCAGTTCTTC
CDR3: CASSLGLAGVYNEQFF

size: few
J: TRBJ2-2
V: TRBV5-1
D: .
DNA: TGCGCCAGCAGACCCCGTTCGACAGGACCCGGGGAGCTGTTTTTT
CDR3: CASRPRSTGPGELFF

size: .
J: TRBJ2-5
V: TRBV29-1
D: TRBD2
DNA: TGCAGCGTTGGGACTAGCGGGAGTCTCCAAGGACAGACCCAGTACTTC
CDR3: CSVGTSGSLQGQTQYF

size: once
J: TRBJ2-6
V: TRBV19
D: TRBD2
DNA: TGTGCCAGTAGTATAGCCAGCGGGAGCCCTGGGGCCAACGTCCTGACTTTC
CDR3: CASSIASGSPGANVLTF

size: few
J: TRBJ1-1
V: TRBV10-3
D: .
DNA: TGTGCCATCAGGGCCAGGGAAAACACTGAAGCTTTCTTT
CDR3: CAIRARENTEAFF

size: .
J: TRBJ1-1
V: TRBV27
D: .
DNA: TGTGCCAGCAGTCCTAACAGGGTACAGGCTTTCTTT
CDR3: CASSPNRVQAFF

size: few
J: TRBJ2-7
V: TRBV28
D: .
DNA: TGTGCCAGCCAGGAAGGGGGCGAGCAGTACTTC
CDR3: CASQEGGEQYF

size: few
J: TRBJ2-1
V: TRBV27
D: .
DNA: TGTGCCAGCAGCCGGAGTCGGGGGGCGAAACAGTTCTTC
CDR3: CASSRSRGAKQFF

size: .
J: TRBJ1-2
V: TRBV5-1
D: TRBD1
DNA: TGCGCCAGCAGCCCCGACAGGGTCTATGGCTACACCTTC
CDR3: CASSPDRVYGYTF

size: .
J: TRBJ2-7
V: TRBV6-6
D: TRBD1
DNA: TGTGCCAGCAGACCCGGACAGGTAGACGAGCAGTACTTC
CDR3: CASRPGQVDEQYF

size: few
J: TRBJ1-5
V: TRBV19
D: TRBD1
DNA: TGTGCCAGTAGTATTGAGAGGATCCGGGACAGGTTCTCCTTTAGCAATCAGCCCCAGCATTTT
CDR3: CASSIERIRDRFSFSNQPQHF

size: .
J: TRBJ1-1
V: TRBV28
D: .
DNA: TGTGCCAGCATCTCGGGGGGGCGCATCACTGAAGCTTTCTTT
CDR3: CASISGGRITEAFF

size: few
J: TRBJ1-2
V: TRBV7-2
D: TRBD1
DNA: TGTGCCAGCAGCTTAGAGTGGACAGGCGGGTCTGGCTACACCTTC
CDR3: CASSLEWTGGSGYTF

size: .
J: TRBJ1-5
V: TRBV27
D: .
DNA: TGTGCCAGCAGTTTCTGGGGGGTCAATCAGCCCCAGCATTTT
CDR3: CASSFWGVNQPQHF

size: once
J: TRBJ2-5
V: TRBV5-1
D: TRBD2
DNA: TGCGCCAGCAGCGTGGGACTAGCGGGAGTACAAGAGACCCAGTACTTC
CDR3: CASSVGLAGVQETQYF

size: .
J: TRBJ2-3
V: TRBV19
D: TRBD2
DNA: TGTGCCAGTAGTGTCGTTAGCGGGAGGGGCACAGATACGCAGTATTTT
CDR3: CASSVVSGRGTDTQYF